This T cell receptor beta chain comes out of a study of blood T cell repertoires in COVID-19. Sequencing used immunoSEQ multiplex PCR; TCRdb keeps in-frame clones, though not all of them. The sample holds 200,000 to 250,000 clones, roughly 86% seen once. The CDR3 runs 15 residues. CDR1 is SGHTA and CDR2 is FQGTGA in the germline V gene. V gave up 2 bases and J gave up 2 bases; unmatched junction bases: 5. The table lists this clone with a count of one. The V gene is TRBV7-3, the J gene TRBJ2-7, with TRBD2 matching over 8 bases. The clonotype comes from a woman aged 55-70 years with acute or convalescent COVID-19. The sample taken for sequencing was peripheral blood. The CDR3, as DNA: TGTGCCAGCAGCTTACTAGCGGGCCCGACCTACGAGCAGTACTTC. This gives the protein CASSLLAGPTYEQYF.